This is a list of T cell receptor beta chains from one sample in a study of identical twins. TCRdb itself ran the 5' RACE reads through MiXCR, one entry per CDR3 protein. Of around 1.7 million distinct CDR3 sequences in the sample, less than 35% were seen once. Input material: cord blood. The receptors come from a newborn girl in good health. The CDR3 runs from the conserved cysteine through the conserved F or W. The order of the fields is J gene, V gene, D gene, clone size, CDR3 protein, CDR3 DNA. A D gene is named only where the DNA matches it firmly. Clone size is given for some rows only: seen once, a few or many times, or a class if the clone is expanded.

TRBJ1-2,TRBV25-1,TRBD1,many,CASSEGTAYGYTF,TGTGCCAGCAGTGAGGGGACAGCCTATGGCTACACCTTC
TRBJ1-2,TRBV11-2,NA,many,CASSLASLGTPYTF,TGTGCCAGCAGCTTAGCCAGCCTAGGGACACCTTACACCTTC
TRBJ2-7,TRBV29-1,TRBD2,many,CSVGKTSGSSHEQYF,TGCAGCGTTGGCAAGACTAGCGGGAGTTCCCACGAGCAGTACTTC
TRBJ2-7,TRBV7-2,NA,NA,CASSLVGRANEQYF,TGTGCCAGCAGCTTAGTAGGACGGGCCAATGAGCAGTACTTC
TRBJ2-5,TRBV5-1,NA,NA,CASTLGTALQETQYF,TGCGCCAGCACCCTTGGGACCGCCTTACAAGAGACCCAGTACTTC
TRBJ2-3,TRBV11-2,TRBD2,few,CASRFPGRGTQIRQYF,TGTGCCAGCAGGTTCCCGGGGAGGGGAACACAGATTAGGCAGTATTTT
TRBJ2-1,TRBV20-1,TRBD2,NA,CSATKRLAAYNEQFF,TGCAGTGCCACTAAACGACTAGCAGCCTACAATGAGCAGTTCTTC
TRBJ2-7,TRBV6-1,NA,NA,CASSEAGDTSYEQYF,TGTGCCAGCAGTGAAGCGGGGGACACTTCCTACGAGCAGTACTTC
TRBJ2-1,TRBV24-1,NA,few,CATSDWTDSYNEQFF,TGTGCCACCAGTGATTGGACAGACTCCTACAATGAGCAGTTCTTC
TRBJ1-6,TRBV25-1,NA,NA,CASRGYSSSYNSPLHF,TGTGCCAGCAGGGGATACTCGAGCTCCTATAATTCACCCCTCCACTTT
TRBJ2-3,TRBV29-1,NA,few,CSVPDPGVQASTDTQYF,TGCAGCGTTCCTGACCCTGGGGTACAGGCTAGCACAGATACGCAGTATTTT
TRBJ2-3,TRBV20-1,NA,NA,CSARDPRTVTDTQYF,TGCAGTGCTAGAGATCCCCGCACTGTGACAGATACGCAGTATTTT
TRBJ2-1,TRBV10-3,TRBD1,NA,CAISAGTGGNEQFF,TGTGCCATCAGTGCCGGGACAGGGGGGAATGAGCAGTTCTTC
TRBJ1-1,TRBV6-6,TRBD1,few,CASSYSMPGTAEAFF,TGTGCCAGCAGTTACTCGATGCCCGGGACAGCTGAAGCTTTCTTT
TRBJ1-1,TRBV9,NA,few,CASSYKAGPEAFF,TGTGCCAGCAGCTATAAGGCTGGTCCTGAAGCTTTCTTT
TRBJ2-7,TRBV6-6,NA,NA,CASSYSSRRIYEQYF,TGTGCCAGCAGTTACTCGTCACGGAGGATATACGAGCAGTACTTC
TRBJ2-1,TRBV27,NA,NA,CASSRHTMTLYNEQFF,TGTGCCAGCAGCCGGCATACTATGACCCTGTACAATGAGCAGTTCTTC
TRBJ2-7,TRBV2,NA,many,CASSEALPSYYEQYF,TGTGCCAGCAGTGAAGCGCTTCCTAGTTACTACGAGCAGTACTTC
TRBJ2-3,TRBV7-2,NA,many,CASSLVAVSTDTQYF,TGTGCCAGCAGCTTAGTGGCAGTTAGCACAGATACGCAGTATTTT
TRBJ1-1,TRBV6-2/TRBV6-3,NA,many,CASTQGPEAFF,TGTGCCAGCACCCAGGGACCTGAAGCTTTCTTT
TRBJ1-1,TRBV10-3,NA,few,CAIRITVNTEAFF,TGTGCCATCAGAATCACAGTGAACACTGAAGCTTTCTTT
TRBJ2-7,TRBV4-1,NA,few,CASSHATGYEQYF,TGCGCCAGCAGCCATGCAACAGGATACGAGCAGTACTTC
TRBJ2-3,TRBV28,TRBD1,NA,CASSKGAYTDTQYF,TGTGCCAGCAGTAAGGGGGCCTACACAGATACGCAGTATTTT
TRBJ2-5,TRBV27,NA,NA,CASKRQRQETQYF,TGTGCCAGCAAACGGCAGAGGCAAGAGACCCAGTACTTC
TRBJ2-5,TRBV7-9,NA,few,CASSLALNRDTQETQYF,TGTGCCAGCAGCTTAGCACTCAACCGGGACACCCAAGAGACCCAGTACTTC
TRBJ2-5,TRBV10-2,TRBD1,NA,CASSENSGQGRETQYF,TGCGCCAGCAGTGAGAACTCGGGACAGGGAAGGGAGACCCAGTACTTC